This TCR beta chain was retrieved from a study of T-cell reconstitution after alpha-beta-depleted transplantation in children. Using unique molecular identifiers, the investigators prepared the TCRbeta library. TCRdb used MiXCR to reprocess the PCR reads, holding one entry per CDR3 protein. The profile shows some 300,000 distinct CDR3 sequences, approximately 10% of them singletons. This clonotype has more than one count but fewer than ten. The CDR3 covers 14 residues. The V gene's germline CDR1 is SEHNR and CDR2 FQNEAQ (reference sequence). Losses at the gene ends were 3 bases for V and 7 bases for J; bases not matched to a gene: 8.

The specimen comprised PBMCs from the stem cell graft donor, sampled from the stem cell graft. The source is a human donor who donated a stem cell graft to a child with acute lymphoblastic leukemia. The rearrangement joins TRBV7-9 to TRBJ2-7; 8 nucleotides agree with TRBD1. CDR3 sequence reads: CASSFGQGAEEQYF. The CDR3, as DNA: TGTGCCAGCAGCTTTGGGCAGGGGGCAGAAGAGCAGTACTTC.